This T cell receptor beta chain originates from a study of cytomegalovirus exposure and HLA in healthy donors. General study points: Only CMV serostatus was available as immune exposure information. Later analysis indicated greater clonal expansion among HLA-associated TCR beta chains than among equally common other chains.

PCR primers comprised 60 Vbeta and 13 Jbeta primers. Only in-frame clones appear in the TCRdb table, and some are missing; sequencing was by immunoSEQ multiplex PCR. The table shows around 220,000 clones, with roughly 75% occurring only once. A remark on this clone: Its antigen is as yet unknown.

The source of this sequence is a woman in her twenties or thirties in good health and CMV-seronegative. Sequencing was carried out using PBMCs.

For the CDR3, the DNA is TGTGCCAGCAGTTTCCACACTAGCGGGGGGGCCAAGGAGCAGTTCTTC. Translating it yields CASSFHTSGGAKEQFF. The chain joins TRBV27 to TRBJ2-1, with 13 bases lining up with TRBD2. V was clipped by 3 bases and J by 10 bases; unmatched bases: 9. The CDR3 loop spans 16 amino acids. Germline V gives CDR1 MNHEY, CDR2 SMNVEV (reference sequence).